The 13 T cell receptor beta chains listed next were all sequenced from one sample in a study of T cells in tumors after PD-1 blockade. Clones were sequenced by immunoSEQ multiplex PCR, and TCRdb holds only the in-frame ones, with some missing. The data hold 11,000 or so clones, with approximately 63% observed a single time. Sequenced here: tumor tissue, sampled before anti-PD-1 treatment. These receptors all come from a human donor with basal cell carcinoma.

Written as DNA, the CDR3 is TGTGCCAGCAGTTACTCACTAGCGGGGGTCACAGATACGCAGTATTTT. This translates into CASSYSLAGVTDTQYF. The chain employs TRBV6-5 and TRBJ2-3, with 11 bases identical to TRBD2. V lost 0 bases and J lost 2; bases outside the gene matches: 1. The CDR3 length is 16 residues. Germline V gives CDR1 MNHEY, CDR2 SVGAGI.

V is TRBV12-5 and J is TRBJ2-7; 10 nucleotides line up with TRBD2. Germline CDR1 is LGHNT and CDR2 is FRNRAP. Trimming cost V 2 bases and J 4 bases; bases outside gene matches: 8. The CDR3 runs to 16 residues. The chain's CDR3 is CASGLLAGAYIYEQYF. The DNA for the CDR3 is TGTGCTAGTGGTTTGCTAGCGGGGGCTTATATATACGAGCAGTACTTC.

The chain has TRBV6-5 and TRBJ2-3; no reliable D call. CDR1 and CDR2 (germline): MNHEY, SVGAGI. Deletions cut 5 bases from V and 6 bases from J, with 9 bases between. This CDR3 has 12 residues. The CDR3 region is CASSTYGDTQYF. In DNA form, the CDR3 reads TGTGCCAGCAGTACTTATGGGGATACGCAGTATTTT.

This clone appeared a single time. This chain uses TRBV28 with TRBJ2-7; no definite D call. V shed 6 bases and J shed 2 bases, with 8 bases lying between them. Germline V CDR1 and CDR2: MDHEN, SYDVKM. CDR3 size: 12 residues. The CDR3 coding sequence is TGTGCCAGCAGGGCAGTCACCTACGAGCAGTACTTC. This sequence encodes CASRAVTYEQYF.

The sample holds one count of this clone. The chain links TRBV10-1 to TRBJ2-6; D might be TRBD1 (5 bases). CDR3 length: 19 residues. V shed 8 bases and J shed 0 bases, with 23 bases lying between them. The germline gives CDR1 WNHNN, CDR2 SYGVQD (reference sequence). CDR3 amino acids: CASESVRRYRTSGANVLTF. In DNA, the CDR3 is TGCGCCAGCGAGTCAGTTCGGCGCTACAGGACCTCTGGGGCCAACGTCCTGACTTTC.

This chain uses TRBV6-6 with TRBJ2-7, with 9 bases fitting TRBD1. Germline CDR1 reads MNHNY; CDR2 reads SVGAGI (reference sequence). The CDR3 is 15 residues long. V shed 2 bases, J shed 2 bases, and the junction held 4 bases outside the gene matches. The DNA of the CDR3 is TGTGCCAGCAGTTACGGGGACAGGGCGGCCTACGAGCAGTACTTC. This sequence encodes CASSYGDRAAYEQYF.

Remarks on this clone: Because it lacks the conserved phenylalanine or tryptophan at the end, this CDR3 is likely a read error. The rearrangement joins TRBV7-2 to TRBJ1-2, with D uncertain. This CDR3 is 16 amino acids long. The V and J ends lost 6 bases and 0 bases respectively, with 17 bases between them. Germline V CDR1 and CDR2: SGHTA, FQGNSA. The CDR3 region is CASSDYYSLANYGYTL. The CDR3 DNA reads TGTGCCAGCAGTGATTACTATTCACTAGCTAACTATGGCTACACCCTC.

The chain couples TRBV30 to TRBJ1-5; 8 nucleotides align to TRBD1. From germline, CDR1 is GTSNPN and CDR2 SVGIG (reference sequence). There are 15 residues in the CDR3. After removal of 4 bases from V and 6 bases from J, the junction contained 11 bases not matched to a gene. This chain's CDR3 is CAWNPDRARGQPQHF. CDR3 sequence (DNA): TGTGCCTGGAATCCGGACAGGGCACGGGGTCAGCCCCAGCATTTT.

This clone turned up a few times. The gene calls are TRBV5-6 and TRBJ2-1, with 12 bases that match TRBD1. The length of the CDR3 is 15 residues. Germline V gene data show CDR1 as SGHDT and CDR2 as YYEEEE. V was clipped by 4 bases and J by 10 bases; unmatched bases: 9. Written as DNA, the CDR3 is TGTGCCAGCAGCCCGGGGGGGACAGGGGGCCCCGAGCAGTTCTTC. Translation: CASSPGGTGGPEQFF.

This chain joins TRBV30 and TRBJ2-5; tentative D call: TRBD1 (7 bases). Germline loops: CDR1 GTSNPN, CDR2 SVGIG (reference sequence). V was trimmed by 3 bases and J by 5 bases, leaving 19 bases between them. The CDR3 loop spans 15 amino acids. The CDR3 protein is CAWSRHRGRGETQYF. The CDR3 bases are TGTGCCTGGAGCCGCCACAGGGGCCGGGGGGAGACCCAGTACTTC.

The rearrangement uses TRBV30 and TRBJ1-6, with D maybe TRBD1 (5 bases). The CDR3 spans 13 residues. In germline, CDR1 is GTSNPN, CDR2 SVGIG (reference sequence). V was trimmed by 6 bases and J by 7 bases, leaving 13 bases between them. The CDR3 here is CACIWQGNSPLHF. CDR3 DNA: TGTGCCTGTATCTGGCAGGGAAATTCACCCCTCCACTTT.

The chain recombines TRBV7-6 with TRBJ2-3; D not certain. Germline CDR1 is SGHVS and CDR2 is FNYEAQ. The CDR3 covers 14 residues. Trimming left V 0 bases short and J 1 base short, with 5 bases between. CDR3 nucleotides: TGTGCCAGCAGCTTAGCCTCCCGCACAGATACGCAGTATTTT. This codes for CASSLASRTDTQYF.

This clone was picked up a small number of times. This chain connects TRBV30 to TRBJ2-7, with a tentative D call TRBD2 (5 bases). The CDR3 runs 14 residues. CDR1 is GTSNPN and CDR2 is SVGIG in the germline V gene (reference sequence). Trimming stripped 4 bases from V and 5 bases from J, with 18 bases between. CDR3 sequence: CAWTPGPEDHEQYF. CDR3 in DNA: TGTGCCTGGACCCCGGGCCCGGAGGACCACGAGCAGTACTTC.